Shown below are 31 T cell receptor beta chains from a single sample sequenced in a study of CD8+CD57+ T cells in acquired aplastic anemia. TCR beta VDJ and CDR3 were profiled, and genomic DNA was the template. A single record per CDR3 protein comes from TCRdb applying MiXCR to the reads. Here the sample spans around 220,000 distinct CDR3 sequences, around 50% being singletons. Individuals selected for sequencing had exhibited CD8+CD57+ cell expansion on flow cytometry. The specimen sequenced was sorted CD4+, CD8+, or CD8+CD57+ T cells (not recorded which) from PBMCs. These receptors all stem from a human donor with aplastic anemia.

The CDR3 bases are TGTGCCAGCAGCTTAGATCCAACCCAAGAGACCCAGTACTTC. Its protein is CASSLDPTQETQYF. The chain is built from TRBV7-8 and TRBJ2-5; D gene uncertain. The V gene's germline CDR1 is SGHVS and CDR2 FQNEAQ. The V and J ends lost 1 base and 1 base respectively, with 7 bases between them. The CDR3 contains 14 residues. The whole variable domain, filled in from reference TRBV7-8 and TRBJ2-5, reads GAGVSQSPRYKVAKRGQDVALRCDPISGHVSLFWYQQALGQGPEFLTYFQNEAQLDKSGLPSDRFFAERPEGSVSTLKIQRTQQEDSAVYLCASSLDPTQETQYFGPGTRLLVL.

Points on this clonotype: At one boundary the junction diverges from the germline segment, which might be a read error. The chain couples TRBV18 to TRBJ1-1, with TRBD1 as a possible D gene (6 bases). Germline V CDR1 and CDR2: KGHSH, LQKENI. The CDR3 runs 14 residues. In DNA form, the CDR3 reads TGTGCCAGCTCACCAACAGGGAGGAACACTGGAGCTTTCTTT. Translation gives CASSPTGRNTGAFF. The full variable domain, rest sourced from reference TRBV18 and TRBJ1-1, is NAGVMQNPRHLVRRRGQEARLRCSPMKGHSHVYWYRQLPEEGLKFMVYLQKENIIDESGMPKERFSAEFPKEGPSILRIQQVVRGDSAAYFCASSPTGRNTGAFFGQGTRLTVV.

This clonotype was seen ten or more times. CDR3 sequence: CSARGSAGLEAFF. In DNA, the CDR3 is TGCAGTGCTAGAGGGTCGGCCGGGCTTGAAGCTTTCTTT. The rearrangement joins TRBV20-1 to TRBJ1-1; D call uncertain. There are 13 residues in the CDR3. Trimming removed 1 base at V and 7 bases at J, with 13 bases between. The germline V gene has CDR1 DFQATT and CDR2 SNEGSKA (reference sequence).

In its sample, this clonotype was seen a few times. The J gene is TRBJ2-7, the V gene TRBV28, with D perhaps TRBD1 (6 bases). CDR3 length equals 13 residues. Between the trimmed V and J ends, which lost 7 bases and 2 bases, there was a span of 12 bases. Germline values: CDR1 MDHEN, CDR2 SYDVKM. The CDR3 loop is CASNQQGAYEQYF. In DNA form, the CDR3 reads TGTGCCAGCAACCAACAGGGAGCCTACGAGCAGTACTTC.

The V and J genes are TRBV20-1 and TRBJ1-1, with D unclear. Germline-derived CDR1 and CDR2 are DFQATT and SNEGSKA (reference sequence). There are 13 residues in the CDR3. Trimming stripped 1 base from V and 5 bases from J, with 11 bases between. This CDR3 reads CSARVITGTEAFF. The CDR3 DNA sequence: TGCAGTGCTAGAGTCATTACGGGGACTGAAGCTTTCTTT.

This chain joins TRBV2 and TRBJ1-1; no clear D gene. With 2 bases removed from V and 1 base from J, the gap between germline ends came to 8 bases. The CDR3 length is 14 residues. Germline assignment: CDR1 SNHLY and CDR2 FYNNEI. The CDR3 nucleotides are TGTGCCAGCAGTGAATATCTGACGAACACTGAAGCTTTCTTT. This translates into CASSEYLTNTEAFF.

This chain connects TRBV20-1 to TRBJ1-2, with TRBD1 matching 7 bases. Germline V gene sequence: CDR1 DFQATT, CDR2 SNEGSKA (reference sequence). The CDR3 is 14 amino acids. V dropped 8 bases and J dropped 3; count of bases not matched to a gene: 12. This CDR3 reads CSLDRVGKDYGYTF. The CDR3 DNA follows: TGCAGTCTAGACAGGGTTGGGAAGGACTATGGCTACACCTTC.

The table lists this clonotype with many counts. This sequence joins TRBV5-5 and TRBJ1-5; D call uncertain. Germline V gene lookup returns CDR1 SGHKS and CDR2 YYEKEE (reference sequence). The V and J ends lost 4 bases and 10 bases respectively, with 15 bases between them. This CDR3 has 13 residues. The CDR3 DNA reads TGTGCCAGCAGCCCAGCGGAAATTCTCCCCCAGCATTTT. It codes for CASSPAEILPQHF.

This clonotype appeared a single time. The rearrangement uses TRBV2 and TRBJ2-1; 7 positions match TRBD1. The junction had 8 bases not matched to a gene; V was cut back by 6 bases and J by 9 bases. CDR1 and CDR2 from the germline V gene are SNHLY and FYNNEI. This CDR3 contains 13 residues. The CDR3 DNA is TGTGCCAGCAGCTCCAACAGGGGAAGTGAGCAGTTCTTC. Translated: CASSSNRGSEQFF.

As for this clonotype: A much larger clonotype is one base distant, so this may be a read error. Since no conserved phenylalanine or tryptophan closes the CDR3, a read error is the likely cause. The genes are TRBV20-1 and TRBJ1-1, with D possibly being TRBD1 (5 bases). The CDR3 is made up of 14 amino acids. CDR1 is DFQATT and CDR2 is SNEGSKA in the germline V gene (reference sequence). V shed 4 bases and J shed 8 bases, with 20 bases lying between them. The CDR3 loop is CSAIQSGDRREAFS. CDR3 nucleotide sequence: TGCAGTGCTATACAAAGTGGGGACCGAAGAGAAGCTTTCTCT.

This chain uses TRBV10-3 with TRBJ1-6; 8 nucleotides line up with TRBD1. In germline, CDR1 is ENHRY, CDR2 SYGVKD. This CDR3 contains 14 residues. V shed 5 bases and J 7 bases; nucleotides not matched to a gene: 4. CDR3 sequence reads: CAISRTGKNSPLHF. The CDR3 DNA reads TGTGCCATCAGTCGGACAGGGAAAAATTCACCCCTCCACTTT.

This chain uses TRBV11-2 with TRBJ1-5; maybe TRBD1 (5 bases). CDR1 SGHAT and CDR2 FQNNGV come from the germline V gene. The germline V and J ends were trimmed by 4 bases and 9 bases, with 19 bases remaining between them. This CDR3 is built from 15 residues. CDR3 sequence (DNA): TGTGCCAGCAGCTCGGCGGCTAGCGGGGGATTGCCCCAGCATTTT. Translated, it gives CASSSAASGGLPQHF.

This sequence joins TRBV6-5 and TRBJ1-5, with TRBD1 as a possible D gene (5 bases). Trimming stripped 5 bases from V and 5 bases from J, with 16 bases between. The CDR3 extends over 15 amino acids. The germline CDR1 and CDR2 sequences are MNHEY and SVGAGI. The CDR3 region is CASSEVGTYDQPQHF. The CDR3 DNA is TGTGCCAGCAGTGAAGTGGGGACTTACGATCAGCCCCAGCATTTT.

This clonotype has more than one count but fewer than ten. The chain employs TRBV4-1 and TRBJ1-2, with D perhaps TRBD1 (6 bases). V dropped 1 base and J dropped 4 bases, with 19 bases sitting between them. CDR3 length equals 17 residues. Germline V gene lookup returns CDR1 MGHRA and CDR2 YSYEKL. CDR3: CASSQVSARGAGYGYTF. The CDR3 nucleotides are TGCGCCAGCAGCCAAGTATCGGCACGGGGGGCGGGCTATGGCTACACCTTC.

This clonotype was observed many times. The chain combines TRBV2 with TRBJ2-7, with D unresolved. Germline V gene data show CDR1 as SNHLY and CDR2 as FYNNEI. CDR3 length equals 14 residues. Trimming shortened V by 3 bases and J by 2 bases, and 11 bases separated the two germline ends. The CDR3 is CASSDGRSTYEQYF. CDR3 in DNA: TGTGCCAGCAGTGACGGGCGGAGTACCTACGAGCAGTACTTC.

The CDR3 sequence is CASSLATGSRSPLHF. The CDR3 DNA is TGTGCCAGCAGCTTAGCTACAGGGAGCAGGTCACCCCTCCACTTT. J is TRBJ1-6 and V is TRBV7-2; TRBD1 might be the D (6 bases). Looked up from germline, CDR1 is SGHTA and CDR2 is FQGNSA. V was trimmed by 0 bases and J by 10 bases, leaving 13 bases between them. The CDR3 has 15 amino acids.

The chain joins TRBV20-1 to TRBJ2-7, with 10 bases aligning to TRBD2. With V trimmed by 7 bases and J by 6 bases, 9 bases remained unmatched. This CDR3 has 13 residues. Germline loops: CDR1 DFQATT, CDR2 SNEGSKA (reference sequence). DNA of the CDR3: TGCAGTGTCCCAGCGGGGGGGCCGGGCGAGCAGTACTTC. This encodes CSVPAGGPGEQYF.

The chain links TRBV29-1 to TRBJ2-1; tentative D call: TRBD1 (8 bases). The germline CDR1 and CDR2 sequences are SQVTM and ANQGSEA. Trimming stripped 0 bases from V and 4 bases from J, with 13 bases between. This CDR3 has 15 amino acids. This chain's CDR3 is CSVEDNRGGYNEQFF. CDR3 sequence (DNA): TGCAGCGTTGAAGACAACAGGGGGGGGTACAATGAGCAGTTCTTC.

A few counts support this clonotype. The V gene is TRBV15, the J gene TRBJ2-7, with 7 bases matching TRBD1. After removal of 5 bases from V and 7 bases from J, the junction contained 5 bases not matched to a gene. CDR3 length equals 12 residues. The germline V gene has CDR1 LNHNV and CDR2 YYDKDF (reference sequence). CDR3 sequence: CATSLTGDEQYF. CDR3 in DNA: TGTGCCACCAGCTTAACAGGGGATGAGCAGTACTTC.

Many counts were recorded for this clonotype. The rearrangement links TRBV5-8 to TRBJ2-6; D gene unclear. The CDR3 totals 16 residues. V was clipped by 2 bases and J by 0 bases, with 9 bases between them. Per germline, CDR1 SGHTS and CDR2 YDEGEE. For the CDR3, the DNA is TGTGCCAGCAGCTTATGGACGAACTCTGGGGCCAACGTCCTGACTTTC. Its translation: CASSLWTNSGANVLTF.

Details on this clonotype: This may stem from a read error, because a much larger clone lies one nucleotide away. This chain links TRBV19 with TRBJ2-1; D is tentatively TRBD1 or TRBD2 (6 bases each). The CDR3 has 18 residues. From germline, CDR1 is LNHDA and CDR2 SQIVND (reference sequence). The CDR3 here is CACSIGSGYLRGHNEQFF. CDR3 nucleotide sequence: TGTGCCTGTAGTATAGGATCCGGTTACCTCCGGGGGCACAATGAGCAGTTCTTC.

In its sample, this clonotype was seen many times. The CDR3 loop reads CASTHARQGSTDTQYF. The CDR3 nucleotides are TGTGCCAGTACCCATGCTCGGCAGGGGAGCACAGATACGCAGTATTTT. The chain combines TRBV19 with TRBJ2-3, with D perhaps matching TRBD1 (6 bases). V lost 7 bases and J 0 bases, leaving 17 bases between the germline ends. Germline loops: CDR1 LNHDA, CDR2 SQIVND (reference sequence). The CDR3 spans 16 residues.

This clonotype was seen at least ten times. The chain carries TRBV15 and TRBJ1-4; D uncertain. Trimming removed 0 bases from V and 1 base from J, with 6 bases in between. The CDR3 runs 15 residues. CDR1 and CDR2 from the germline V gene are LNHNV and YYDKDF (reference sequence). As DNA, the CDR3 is TGTGCCACCAGCAGAGATCAGAAAACTAATGAAAAACTGTTTTTT. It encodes CATSRDQKTNEKLFF.

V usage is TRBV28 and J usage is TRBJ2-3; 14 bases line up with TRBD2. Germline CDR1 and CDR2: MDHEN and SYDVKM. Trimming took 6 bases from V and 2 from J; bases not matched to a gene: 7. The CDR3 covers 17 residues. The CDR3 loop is CASSPRTSGGFTDTQYF. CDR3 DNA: TGTGCCAGCAGCCCCCGGACTAGCGGGGGGTTCACAGATACGCAGTATTTT.

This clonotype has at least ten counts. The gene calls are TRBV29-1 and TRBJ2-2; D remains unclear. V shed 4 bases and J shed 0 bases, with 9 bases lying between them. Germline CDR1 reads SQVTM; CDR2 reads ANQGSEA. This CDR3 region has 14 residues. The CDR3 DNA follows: TGCAGCGTTGGGATCCCAACGAACACCGGGGAGCTGTTTTTT. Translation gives CSVGIPTNTGELFF.

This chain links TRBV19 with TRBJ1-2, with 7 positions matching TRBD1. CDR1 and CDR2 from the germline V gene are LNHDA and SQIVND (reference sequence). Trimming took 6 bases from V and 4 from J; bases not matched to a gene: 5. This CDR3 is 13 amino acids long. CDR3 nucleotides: TGTGCCAGTAGATTACAGGGGAGCTATGGCTACACCTTC. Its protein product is CASRLQGSYGYTF.

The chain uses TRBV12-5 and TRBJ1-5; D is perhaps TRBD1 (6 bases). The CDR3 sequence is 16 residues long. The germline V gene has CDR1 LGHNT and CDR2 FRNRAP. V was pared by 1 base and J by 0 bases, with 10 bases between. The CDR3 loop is CASGLAQGYSNQPQHF. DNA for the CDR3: TGTGCTAGTGGTTTGGCTCAGGGGTATAGCAATCAGCCCCAGCATTTT. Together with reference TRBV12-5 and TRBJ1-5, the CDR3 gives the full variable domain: DARVTQTPRHKVTEMGQEVTMRCQPILGHNTVFWYRQTMMQGLELLAYFRNRAPLDDSGMPKDRFSAEMPDATLATLKIQPSEPRDSAVYFCASGLAQGYSNQPQHFGDGTRLSIL.

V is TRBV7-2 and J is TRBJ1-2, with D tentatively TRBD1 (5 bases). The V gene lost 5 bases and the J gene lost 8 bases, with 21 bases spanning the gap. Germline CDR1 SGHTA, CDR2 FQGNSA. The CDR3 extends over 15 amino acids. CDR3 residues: CASSRPRVGDGGYTF. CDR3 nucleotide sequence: TGTGCCAGCAGCCGGCCTCGGGTCGGGGACGGGGGCTACACCTTC.

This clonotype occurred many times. The CDR3 DNA reads TGTGCCAGCAGCGTAGAAGGGAGGCAGGCTAATCAGCCCCAGCATTTT. This sequence encodes CASSVEGRQANQPQHF. The rearrangement uses TRBV9 and TRBJ1-5; D not resolved. CDR1 and CDR2 (germline): SGDLS, YYNGEE. CDR3 length: 16 amino acids. Trimming took off 0 bases at V and 4 bases at J, with 14 bases between the two ends.

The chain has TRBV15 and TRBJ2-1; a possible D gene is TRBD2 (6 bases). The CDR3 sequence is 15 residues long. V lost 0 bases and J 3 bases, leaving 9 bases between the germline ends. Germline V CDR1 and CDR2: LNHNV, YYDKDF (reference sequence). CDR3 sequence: CATSRESGDYNEQFF. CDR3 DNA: TGTGCCACCAGCAGAGAATCGGGAGACTACAATGAGCAGTTCTTC.

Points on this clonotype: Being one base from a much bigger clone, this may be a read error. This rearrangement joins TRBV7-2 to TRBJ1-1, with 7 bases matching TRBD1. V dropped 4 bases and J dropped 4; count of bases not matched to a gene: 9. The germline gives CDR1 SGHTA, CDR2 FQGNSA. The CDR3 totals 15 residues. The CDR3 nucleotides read TGTGCCAGCAGCTCCCGACAGGGAGTGAGCACTGAAGCTTTCTTT. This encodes CASSSRQGVSTEAFF.